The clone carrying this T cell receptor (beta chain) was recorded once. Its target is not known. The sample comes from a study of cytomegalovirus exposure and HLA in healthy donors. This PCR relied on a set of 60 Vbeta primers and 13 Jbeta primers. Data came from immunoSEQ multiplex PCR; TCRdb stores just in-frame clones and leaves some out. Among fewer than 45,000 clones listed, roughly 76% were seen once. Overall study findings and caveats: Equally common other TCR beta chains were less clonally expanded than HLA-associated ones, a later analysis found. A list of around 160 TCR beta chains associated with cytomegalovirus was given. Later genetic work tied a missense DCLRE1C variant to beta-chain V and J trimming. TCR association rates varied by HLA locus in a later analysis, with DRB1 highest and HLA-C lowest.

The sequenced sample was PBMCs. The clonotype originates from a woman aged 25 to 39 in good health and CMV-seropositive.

CDR3: CASSFGVGETQYF. CDR3 nucleotide sequence: TGTGCCAGCAGTTTTGGAGTGGGAGAGACCCAGTACTTC. The chain joins TRBV27 to TRBJ2-5; D remains unclear. CDR1 is MNHEY, CDR2 SMNVEV, per germline (reference sequence). There are 13 residues in the CDR3. V gave up 3 bases and J gave up 4 bases, with 9 bases separating them.